Presented here are 21 T cell receptor beta chains from one specimen sequenced in a study of blood T cell repertoires in COVID-19. Sequenced by immunoSEQ multiplex PCR; TCRdb stores in-frame clones only, minus some. The table has about 270,000 clones, about nine tenths seen once. Material: PBMCs or T cells enriched from blood (not recorded which). The receptors come from a woman aged 18-35 years who had recovered from COVID-19.

J is TRBJ1-5 and V is TRBV24-1; no firm D call. Germline V lookup: CDR1 KGHDR, CDR2 SFDVKD. CDR3 length equals 12 residues. The ends were cut back, 3 bases at V and 9 bases at J, with 8 bases in the middle. The CDR3, as DNA: TGTGCCACCAGTGATGAGTCGGGGCCCCAGCATTTT. Protein: CATSDESGPQHF.

The chain combines TRBV7-9 with TRBJ1-1, with unresolved D. CDR1 is SEHNR, CDR2 FQNEAQ, per germline (reference sequence). With 1 base removed from V and 7 bases from J, the gap between germline ends came to 7 bases. The CDR3 is 12 amino acids. CDR3 DNA: TGTGCCAGCAGCTTAGAAGTGAGTGAAGCTTTCTTT. It specifies CASSLEVSEAFF.

Note on this clone: This same CDR3 is encoded by further DNA sequences in the sample. The chain carries TRBV6-5 and TRBJ1-1, with 7 bases that match TRBD1. The junction had 4 bases not matched to a gene; V was cut back by 4 bases and J by 2 bases. CDR1 and CDR2 (germline): MNHEY, SVGAGI. This CDR3 has 14 amino acids. This chain's CDR3 is CASSLGTANTEAFF. For the CDR3, the DNA is TGTGCCAGCAGTTTAGGGACAGCCAACACTGAAGCTTTCTTT.

This chain joins TRBV5-1 and TRBJ1-3; D might be TRBD1 (6 bases). The length of the CDR3 is 17 residues. The V gene's germline CDR1 is SGHRS and CDR2 YFSETQ. Trimming pared 0 bases from V and 0 bases from J, leaving 13 bases between. The CDR3 DNA is TGCGCCAGCAGCTTGGCGGGGGGCGATAGCTCTGGAAACACCATATATTTT. It is translated as CASSLAGGDSSGNTIYF.

The J gene is TRBJ2-7, the V gene TRBV28; a weak D match, TRBD2 (6 bases). CDR3 length: 13 amino acids. Germline V gene lookup returns CDR1 MDHEN and CDR2 SYDVKM. The V end was cut by 6 bases, the J end by 4 bases, with 13 bases between. CDR3 amino acids: CASREVGTYEQYF. The CDR3 DNA sequence: TGTGCCAGCAGGGAAGTAGGGACTTACGAGCAGTACTTC.

J is TRBJ2-3 and V is TRBV19; D gene unclear. This CDR3 region has 16 residues. V dropped 2 bases and J dropped 5 bases, with 17 bases sitting between them. Per germline, CDR1 LNHDA and CDR2 SQIVND (reference sequence). The CDR3: CASSISRLRPRDTQYF. DNA of the CDR3: TGTGCCAGTAGTATATCACGCCTGCGCCCTAGAGATACGCAGTATTTT. Based on the CDR3 plus reference TRBV19 and TRBJ2-3, the full variable domain is DGGITQSPKYLFRKEGQNVTLSCEQNLNHDAMYWYRQDPGQGLRLIYYSQIVNDFQKGDIAEGYSVSREKKESFPLTVTSAQKNPTAFYLCASSISRLRPRDTQYFGPGTRLTVL.

As DNA, the CDR3 is TGTGCCACCAGCGCCGGGACAGGGGGCGACTATGGCTACACCTTC. Its protein is CATSAGTGGDYGYTF. The J gene is TRBJ1-2, the V gene TRBV15; 12 nucleotides line up with TRBD1. The CDR3 spans 15 residues. CDR1 LNHNV and CDR2 YYDKDF come from the germline V gene (reference sequence). The V gene end was trimmed by 5 bases and the J gene end by 3 bases; junction bases not matched to a gene: 4.

The chain carries TRBV6-2 or TRBV6-3 and TRBJ1-5; D might be TRBD1 (6 bases). CDR3 length: 12 amino acids. V lost 6 bases, J lost 5 bases, and 8 bases lay in between. CDR1 MNHEY and CDR2 SVGEGT come from the germline V gene. The CDR3 DNA sequence: TGTGCCAGCAGCAGGGGTTATCAGCCCCAGCATTTT. Translated: CASSRGYQPQHF.

This clone was picked up a small number of times. The chain joins TRBV3-1 (or the pseudogene TRBV3-2) to TRBJ2-5; TRBD2 agrees at 7 bases. After removal of 4 bases from V and 2 bases from J, the junction contained 13 bases not matched to a gene. The CDR3 covers 17 residues. Germline CDR1 is LGHDT and CDR2 is YNNKEL (reference sequence). In nucleotides, the CDR3 is TGTGCCAGCAGCCGTATCAGCGGGGCCGGCCTACAAGAGACCCAGTACTTC. It codes for CASSRISGAGLQETQYF.

The chain uses TRBV11-3 and TRBJ1-1, with TRBD1 matching 9 bases. Germline V lookup: CDR1 SGHNT, CDR2 YENEEA. The CDR3 sequence is 14 residues long. J gave up 5 bases and V 6 bases, and 7 bases lay outside the gene matches. Written as DNA, the CDR3 is TGTGCCAGCAGGAAACAGGGGGCGGTGACTGAAGCTTTCTTT. Translation: CASRKQGAVTEAFF.

V gene TRBV7-2 combines with J gene TRBJ2-1, with a weak D call TRBD1 (7 bases). CDR3 length: 16 amino acids. V was cut by 2 bases and J by 2 bases, with 13 bases left in between. Looked up from germline, CDR1 is SGHTA and CDR2 is FQGNSA. In nucleotides, the CDR3 is TGTGCCAGCAGCTTATGGAGGGGGCGACCCTACAATGAGCAGTTCTTC. Amino acid sequence: CASSLWRGRPYNEQFF.

The genes are TRBV27 and TRBJ1-1, with 9 bases matching TRBD1. The CDR3 is made up of 14 amino acids. After removal of 4 bases from V and 1 base from J, the junction contained 1 base not matched to a gene. Germline V gene lookup returns CDR1 MNHEY and CDR2 SMNVEV (reference sequence). The CDR3 DNA reads as TGTGCCAGCAGTTGGACAGGGGCGAACACTGAAGCTTTCTTT. Encoded protein: CASSWTGANTEAFF.

This rearrangement joins TRBV10-3 to TRBJ2-5, with D perhaps matching TRBD2 (5 bases). The germline V gene has CDR1 ENHRY and CDR2 SYGVKD. The ends were cut back, 1 base at V and 7 bases at J, with 13 bases in the middle. The CDR3 is made up of 14 amino acids. The chain's CDR3 is CAISEFQPGGTQYF. The CDR3 DNA is TGTGCCATCAGTGAGTTTCAACCCGGAGGGACCCAGTACTTC.

The chain recombines TRBV3-1 (or the pseudogene TRBV3-2) with TRBJ1-4; 8 bases map to TRBD1. The germline CDR1 and CDR2 sequences are LGHDT and YNNKEL (reference sequence). V shed 6 bases, J shed 3 bases, and the junction held 3 bases outside the gene matches. This CDR3 is 14 amino acids long. CDR3 DNA sequence: TGTGCCAGCAGATGGACAGGGTCTAATGAAAAACTGTTTTTT. This translates into CASRWTGSNEKLFF.

The chain has TRBV6-5 and TRBJ2-7, with a possible D match to TRBD2 (6 bases). The length of the CDR3 is 15 residues. Trimming took off 7 bases at V and 1 base at J, with 17 bases between the two ends. The germline V gene has CDR1 MNHEY and CDR2 SVGAGI. The CDR3 region has the DNA TGTGCCAGCACCCGAGTAGGCGGGGCTTCCTACGAGCAGTACTTC. It is translated as CASTRVGGASYEQYF.

This chain connects TRBV28 to TRBJ2-1; D is perhaps TRBD2 (6 bases). With 8 bases removed from V and 5 bases from J, the gap between germline ends came to 13 bases. This CDR3 comprises 13 residues. In germline, CDR1 is MDHEN, CDR2 SYDVKM. The CDR3: CASVLRGNNEQFF. The CDR3 DNA sequence: TGTGCCAGCGTGCTCCGGGGGAACAATGAGCAGTTCTTC. The full variable domain, its missing parts supplied by reference TRBV28 and TRBJ2-1, is DVKVTQSSRYLVKRTGEKVFLECVQDMDHENMFWYRQDPGLGLRLIYFSYDVKMKEKGDIPEGYSVSREKKERFSLILESASTNQTSMYLCASVLRGNNEQFFGPGTRLTVL.

This rearrangement joins TRBV24-1 to TRBJ1-2; possibly TRBD1 for D (5 bases). Deletions cut 4 bases from V and 0 bases from J, with 14 bases between. This CDR3 contains 16 residues. CDR1 and CDR2 (germline): KGHDR, SFDVKD. The CDR3 is CATSDSKPTANYGYTF. DNA for the CDR3: TGTGCCACCAGTGACTCTAAACCGACAGCTAACTATGGCTACACCTTC.

This clone was picked up one time. V and J are TRBV12-3 or TRBV12-4 and TRBJ1-6; D is unresolved. CDR3 length equals 11 residues. The V and J ends lost 6 bases and 10 bases respectively, with 7 bases between them. The DNA of the CDR3 is TGTGCCAGCAGCCAATCATCACCCCTCCACTTT. Translation: CASSQSSPLHF.

This chain connects TRBV14 to TRBJ2-7, with 10 positions matching TRBD1. Germline-derived CDR1 and CDR2 are SGHDN and FVKESK. V lost 4 bases to trimming and J lost 6 bases; unmatched junction nucleotides: 6. The CDR3 runs 14 residues. CDR3 nucleotide sequence: TGTGCCAGCAGCCCGACAGGGGGCTTCGGCGAGCAGTACTTC. Translation gives CASSPTGGFGEQYF.

The chain combines TRBV29-1 with TRBJ1-3; a possible D gene is TRBD1 (5 bases). Germline assignment: CDR1 SQVTM and CDR2 ANQGSEA. The CDR3 extends over 12 amino acids. Deletions cut 2 bases from V and 12 bases from J, with 14 bases between. This CDR3 reads CSVEISPTVIYF. The CDR3 nucleotides are TGCAGCGTTGAAATATCGCCGACAGTCATATATTTT. Together with reference TRBV29-1 and TRBJ1-3, the CDR3 gives the full variable domain: SAVISQKPSRDICQRGTSLTIQCQVDSQVTMMFWYRQQPGQSLTLIATANQGSEATYESGFVIDKFPISRPNLTFSTLTVSNMSPEDSSIYLCSVEISPTVIYFGEGSWLTVV.

This clone was seen just once. The chain recombines TRBV7-2 with TRBJ2-2; 7 nucleotides agree with TRBD1. There are 17 residues in the CDR3. The germline gives CDR1 SGHTA, CDR2 FQGNSA. Losses at the gene ends were 3 bases for V and 0 bases for J; bases not matched to a gene: 7. In DNA form, the CDR3 reads TGTGCCAGCAGCTTCGACAGGGTAAGCTCGAACACCGGGGAGCTGTTTTTT. Its translation: CASSFDRVSSNTGELFF. Full variable domain (remainder filled in from reference TRBV7-2 and TRBJ2-2): GAGVSQSPSNKVTEKGKDVELRCDPISGHTALYWYRQSLGQGLEFLIYFQGNSAPDKSGLPSDRFSAERTGGSVSTLTIQRTQQEDSAVYLCASSFDRVSSNTGELFFGEGSRLTVL.